This T cell receptor beta chain was observed in a study of blood T cell repertoires in COVID-19. Study-level background: Nucleic acid was either cDNA or gDNA, and it came from T cells, B-cell-depleted T cells, or PBMCs.

This CDR3 spans 13 amino acids. V lost 2 bases to trimming and J lost 4 bases, with 9 bases between them. The V gene's germline CDR1 is SGHRS and CDR2 YFSETQ. TCRdb's table, derived via immunoSEQ multiplex PCR, lists solely in-frame clones and lacks some. The sample carries roughly 50,000 clones, roughly 78% recorded once. This clone came up once. What was sequenced was peripheral blood. The TCR sequence derives from a man aged 55 to 70 with acute or convalescent COVID-19. This sequence joins TRBV5-1 and TRBJ2-5; D is perhaps TRBD2 (6 bases). DNA for the CDR3: TGCGCCAGCAGCTTAACTAGCAGAGAGACCCAGTACTTC. Residues: CASSLTSRETQYF.